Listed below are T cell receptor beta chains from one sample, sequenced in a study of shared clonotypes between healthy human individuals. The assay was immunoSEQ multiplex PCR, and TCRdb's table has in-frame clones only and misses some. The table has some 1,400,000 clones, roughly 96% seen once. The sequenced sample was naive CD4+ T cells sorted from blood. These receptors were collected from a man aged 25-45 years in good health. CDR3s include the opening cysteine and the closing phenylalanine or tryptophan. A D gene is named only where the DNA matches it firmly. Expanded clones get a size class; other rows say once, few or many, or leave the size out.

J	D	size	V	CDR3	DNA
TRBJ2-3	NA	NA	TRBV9	CASTVGDPVNTQYF	TGTGCCAGCACCGTAGGGGACCCTGTGAATACGCAGTATTTT
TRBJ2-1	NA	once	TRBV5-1	CASSLGITYGGEQFF	TGCGCCAGCAGCTTGGGGATAACATATGGTGGTGAGCAGTTCTTC
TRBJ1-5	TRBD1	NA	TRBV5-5	CASSLAIDRGLFNQPQHF	TGTGCCAGCAGCTTGGCCATCGACAGGGGTCTTTTCAATCAGCCCCAGCATTTT
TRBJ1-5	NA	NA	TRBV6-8	CASSYSSAGNQPQHF	TGTGCCAGCAGTTACTCGTCTGCGGGTAATCAGCCCCAGCATTTT
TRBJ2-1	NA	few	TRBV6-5	CASRNGYNEQFF	TGTGCCAGCAGAAACGGGTACAATGAGCAGTTCTTC
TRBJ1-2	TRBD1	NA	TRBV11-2	CASSLQGGGGYTF	TGTGCCAGCAGCTTGCAGGGGGGAGGTGGCTACACCTTC
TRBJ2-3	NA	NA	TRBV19	CASSQRDTQYF	TGTGCCAGTAGTCAAAGGGATACGCAGTATTTT
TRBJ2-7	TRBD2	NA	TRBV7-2	CASSSRTSETYEQYF	TGTGCCAGCAGCTCCCGGACTAGCGAGACCTACGAGCAGTACTTC
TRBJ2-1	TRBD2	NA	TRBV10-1	CASSYSGGYNEQFF	TGCGCCAGCAGTTATAGCGGGGGATACAATGAGCAGTTCTTC
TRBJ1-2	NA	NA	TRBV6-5	CASRQTGTANYGYTF	TGTGCCAGCAGGCAAACAGGGACGGCGAACTATGGCTACACCTTC
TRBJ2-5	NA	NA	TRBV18	CASSPGTQETQYF	TGTGCCAGCTCGCCCGGGACCCAAGAGACCCAGTACTTC
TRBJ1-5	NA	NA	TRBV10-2	CASSDIGGAQHF	TGCGCCAGCAGTGACATCGGAGGGGCCCAGCATTTT
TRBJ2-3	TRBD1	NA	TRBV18	CASSRDRTDTQYF	TGTGCCAGCTCACGGGACAGAACAGATACGCAGTATTTT
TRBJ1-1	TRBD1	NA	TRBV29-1	CSVVGDRGWAFF	TGCAGCGTTGTGGGGGACAGGGGGTGGGCTTTCTTT
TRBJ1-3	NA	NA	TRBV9	CASSVGVKSSGNTIYF	TGTGCCAGCAGCGTAGGTGTCAAATCCTCTGGAAACACCATATATTTT
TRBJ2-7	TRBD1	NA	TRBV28	CASILRDRGREQYF	TGTGCCAGCATCCTCCGGGACAGGGGGCGCGAGCAGTACTTC
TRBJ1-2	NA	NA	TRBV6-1	CASTIVQELGYTF	TGTGCCAGCACTATAGTCCAGGAGCTTGGCTACACCTTC
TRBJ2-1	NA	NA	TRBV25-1	CASRLNNNEQFF	TGTGCCAGCAGACTAAACAACAATGAGCAGTTCTTC
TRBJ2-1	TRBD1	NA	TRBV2	CASSPRTGRNEQFF	TGTGCCAGCAGTCCTAGGACAGGGAGGAATGAGCAGTTCTTC
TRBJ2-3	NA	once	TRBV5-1	CASSSGPSHTDTQYF	TGCGCCAGCAGCTCCGGACCAAGCCACACAGATACGCAGTATTTT
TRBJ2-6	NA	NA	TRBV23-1	CASSHSGLEYSGANVLTF	TGCGCCAGCAGTCACTCGGGTCTTGAGTACTCTGGGGCCAACGTCCTGACTTTC
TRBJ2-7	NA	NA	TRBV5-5	CASSISRGPSYEQYF	TGTGCCAGCAGCATCAGCAGGGGACCGTCCTACGAGCAGTACTTC
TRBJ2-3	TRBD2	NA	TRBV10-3	CAISGTSGSTDTQYF	TGTGCCATCAGTGGGACTAGCGGAAGCACAGATACGCAGTATTTT
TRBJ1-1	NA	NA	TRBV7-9	CASSFNGAFF	TGTGCCAGCAGCTTTAACGGGGCTTTCTTT
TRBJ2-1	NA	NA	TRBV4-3	CASSQAGGVTEQFF	TGCGCCAGCAGCCAAGCCGGGGGCGTTACTGAGCAGTTCTTC
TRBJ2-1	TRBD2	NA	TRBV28	CASSPEWLAGDYNEQFF	TGTGCCAGCAGTCCTGAGTGGCTAGCGGGAGACTACAATGAGCAGTTCTTC
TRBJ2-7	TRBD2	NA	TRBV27	CASSLLAVAGNSYEQYF	TGTGCCAGCAGTTTATTGGCGGTAGCGGGAAACTCCTACGAGCAGTACTTC
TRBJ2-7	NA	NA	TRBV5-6	CASSLSSYEQYF	TGTGCCAGCAGTTTAAGCTCCTACGAGCAGTACTTC
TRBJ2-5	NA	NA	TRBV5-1	CASSLVQETQYF	TGCGCCAGCAGCCTGGTCCAAGAGACCCAGTACTTC
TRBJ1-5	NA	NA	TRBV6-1	CASSEARRRGTSNQPQHF	TGTGCCAGCAGTGAAGCTCGGCGTCGGGGCACTAGCAATCAGCCCCAGCATTTT
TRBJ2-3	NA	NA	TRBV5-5	CASSRGLTQNTDTQYF	TGTGCCAGCAGCCGAGGACTGACCCAAAACACAGATACGCAGTATTTT
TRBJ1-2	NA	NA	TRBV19	CASSMGGTYGYTF	TGTGCCAGTAGTATGGGCGGGACTTATGGCTACACCTTC
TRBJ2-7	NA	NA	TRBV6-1	CATSPLYYEQYF	TGTGCCACAAGCCCGCTTTACTACGAGCAGTACTTC
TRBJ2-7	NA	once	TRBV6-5	CASSLHRVSYEQYF	TGTGCCAGCAGTCTGCACAGGGTCTCCTACGAGCAGTACTTC
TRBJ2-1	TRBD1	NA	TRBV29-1	CSVGRDSYNEQFF	TGCAGCGTTGGAAGGGACAGCTACAATGAGCAGTTCTTC
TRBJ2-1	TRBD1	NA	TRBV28	CASSLTGQGFYNEQFF	TGTGCCAGCAGTTTAACCGGACAGGGTTTCTACAATGAGCAGTTCTTC
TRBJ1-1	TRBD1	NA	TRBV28	CASKPGTANTEAFF	TGTGCCAGCAAACCCGGGACAGCGAACACTGAAGCTTTCTTT
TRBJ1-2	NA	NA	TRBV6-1	CASTPRASYGYTF	TGTGCCAGCACCCCCCGGGCCTCCTATGGCTACACCTTC
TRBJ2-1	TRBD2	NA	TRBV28	CASSLRTSGFLVPNEQFF	TGTGCCAGCAGTTTAAGGACTAGCGGGTTTTTAGTCCCTAATGAGCAGTTCTTC
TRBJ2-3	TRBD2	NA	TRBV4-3	CASSQGVGGSTDTQYF	TGCGCCAGCAGCCAAGGGGTGGGGGGGAGCACAGATACGCAGTATTTT
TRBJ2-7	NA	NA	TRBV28	CASSGPRDYEQYF	TGTGCCAGCAGTGGGCCGAGAGATTACGAGCAGTACTTC
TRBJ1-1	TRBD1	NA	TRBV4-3	CASSQFVRDRETEAFF	TGCGCCAGCAGCCAATTCGTCCGGGACAGGGAGACTGAAGCTTTCTTT
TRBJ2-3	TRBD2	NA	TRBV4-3	CASSQRPSGIGDTQYF	TGCGCCAGCAGCCAGAGGCCTAGCGGGATCGGGGATACGCAGTATTTT
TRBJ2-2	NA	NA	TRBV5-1	CASSLAGTGELFF	TGCGCCAGCAGCTTGGCGGGGACCGGGGAGCTGTTTTTT
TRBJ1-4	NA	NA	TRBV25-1	CASSLQGEEKLFF	TGTGCCAGCTCCCTCCAGGGAGAGGAAAAACTGTTTTTT